Following are 26 T cell receptor beta chains from one sample sequenced in a study of blood T cell repertoires in COVID-19. Assay: immunoSEQ multiplex PCR; the TCRdb copy retains only in-frame clones and omits some. The sample has around 320,000 clones, around nine tenths seen once; the top ten hold around 10%. Sequencing used peripheral blood. The receptor set was obtained from a woman in her 30s with COVID-19, enrolled during active disease.

V and J are TRBV10-1 and TRBJ2-3; D is ambiguous. Trimming stripped 0 bases from V and 4 bases from J, with 17 bases between. The length of the CDR3 is 17 residues. The germline V gene encodes CDR1 WNHNN and CDR2 SYGVQD (reference sequence). CDR3 sequence reads: CASSESIAPSQADTQYF. The CDR3 DNA reads TGCGCCAGCAGTGAGTCGATAGCCCCCTCACAAGCAGATACGCAGTATTTT.

The chain employs TRBV6-5 and TRBJ1-5; the match to TRBD1 covers 7 bases. The V gene's germline CDR1 is MNHEY and CDR2 SVGAGI. Losses at the gene ends were 6 bases for V and 7 bases for J; bases not matched to a gene: 12. CDR3 length: 15 residues. This CDR3 reads CASRKRQGPWQPQHF. CDR3 coding DNA: TGTGCCAGCAGAAAGCGACAGGGCCCATGGCAGCCCCAGCATTTT.

The V and J genes are TRBV7-9 and TRBJ1-4; 10 bases fit TRBD1. Germline V lookup: CDR1 SEHNR, CDR2 FQNEAQ (reference sequence). The CDR3 is 14 residues long. J lost 7 bases, V lost 5 bases, and 4 bases had no gene match. This CDR3 is CASSPGTGVEKLFF. The DNA for the CDR3 is TGTGCCAGCAGCCCCGGGACAGGGGTTGAAAAACTGTTTTTT.

The chain is built from TRBV29-1 and TRBJ2-3, with 9 nucleotides matching TRBD2. V was clipped by 3 bases and J by 2 bases; unmatched bases: 15. Germline V lookup: CDR1 SQVTM, CDR2 ANQGSEA. The CDR3 length is 18 residues. The CDR3 sequence is CSVERNQRGALYTDTQYF. DNA of the CDR3: TGCAGCGTTGAGCGGAACCAGCGGGGGGCCCTATACACAGATACGCAGTATTTT.

This chain joins TRBV19 and TRBJ2-1; D uncertain. Germline CDR1 reads LNHDA; CDR2 reads SQIVND (reference sequence). The length of the CDR3 is 12 residues. Trimming left V 3 bases short and J 7 bases short, with 7 bases between. CDR3 protein: CASSIISNEQFF. CDR3 sequence (DNA): TGTGCCAGTAGTATTATCAGTAATGAGCAGTTCTTC.

CDR3 in amino acids: CASSLGAGYHTEAFF. CDR3 nucleotides: TGCGCCAGCAGCTTGGGTGCAGGGTATCACACTGAAGCTTTCTTT. V and J are TRBV5-1 and TRBJ1-1; TRBD1 is a possible D gene (5 bases). Germline CDR1 is SGHRS and CDR2 is YFSETQ. The V gene lost 0 bases and the J gene lost 3 bases, with 12 bases spanning the gap. CDR3 size: 15 residues.

CDR3 loop: CASSESEVLHSPLHF. CDR3 sequence (DNA): TGTGCCAGCAGTGAAAGTGAGGTTCTGCATTCACCCCTCCACTTT. The gene calls are TRBV2 and TRBJ1-6; D gene unclear. The CDR3 length is 15 residues. V was pared by 2 bases and J by 8 bases, with 13 bases between. The germline V gene has CDR1 SNHLY and CDR2 FYNNEI.

This clone showed up just once. DNA for the CDR3: TGCGCCAGCAGCTTGGTGGCGGGAGTAGAGACCCAGTACTTC. The encoded protein is CASSLVAGVETQYF. This chain connects TRBV5-1 to TRBJ2-5; 7 bases agree with TRBD2. Looked up from germline, CDR1 is SGHRS and CDR2 is YFSETQ. CDR3 length equals 14 residues. The V segment lost 0 bases and the J segment 4 bases; nucleotides outside the gene matches: 3.

The genes are TRBV3-1 (or the pseudogene TRBV3-2) and TRBJ2-7, with 14 bases that match TRBD2. CDR3 length: 16 residues. Germline CDR1 LGHDT, CDR2 YNNKEL (reference sequence). V gave up 2 bases and J gave up 5 bases; unmatched junction bases: 5. CDR3 nucleotide sequence: TGTGCCAGCAGCCAACTTGGACTAGCGGGGGGCGACGAGCAGTACTTC. This codes for CASSQLGLAGGDEQYF.

The rearrangement uses TRBV7-9 and TRBJ2-7; a weak D match, TRBD2 (6 bases). The CDR3 sequence is 14 residues long. Trimming took off 5 bases at V and 5 bases at J, with 16 bases between the two ends. Germline values: CDR1 SEHNR, CDR2 FQNEAQ (reference sequence). This CDR3 is CASSLTTSPHEQYF. In DNA form, the CDR3 reads TGTGCCAGCAGCCTAACGACTAGTCCCCACGAGCAGTACTTC.

V is TRBV5-1 and J is TRBJ2-2; TRBD2 is a possible D gene (5 bases). This CDR3 has 13 amino acids. Germline CDR1 is SGHRS and CDR2 is YFSETQ. V was cut by 3 bases and J by 2 bases, with 5 bases left in between. The DNA of the CDR3 is TGCGCCAGCAGCTGGACTAACACCGGGGAGCTGTTTTTT. It specifies CASSWTNTGELFF.

This clone was counted between two and nine times. This chain links TRBV10-3 with TRBJ1-4; perhaps TRBD1 as D (6 bases). CDR1 is ENHRY, CDR2 SYGVKD, per germline. Trimming took off 3 bases at V and 7 bases at J, with 15 bases between the two ends. This CDR3 region has 15 residues. CDR3 residues: CAISENGQGTEKLFF. The CDR3 nucleotides are TGTGCCATCAGTGAAAATGGGCAGGGGACTGAAAAACTGTTTTTT.

J is TRBJ2-1 and V is TRBV18; weak D call: TRBD1 (5 bases). From germline, CDR1 is KGHSH and CDR2 LQKENI. The CDR3 consists of 14 residues. Trimming left V 3 bases short and J 3 bases short, with 9 bases between. CDR3 in DNA: TGTGCCAGCTCACCTGACCAGGGCTACAATGAGCAGTTCTTC. Encoded protein: CASSPDQGYNEQFF.

The chain carries TRBV2 and TRBJ2-2; perhaps TRBD1 as D (7 bases). CDR1 SNHLY and CDR2 FYNNEI come from the germline V gene. The germline V and J ends were trimmed by 9 bases and 1 base, with 12 bases remaining between them. The CDR3 consists of 14 residues. CDR3 protein: CASLRDRNTGELFF. The CDR3 coding sequence is TGTGCCAGTTTGCGGGACAGGAACACCGGGGAGCTGTTTTTT.

The CDR3 loop is CASSLVRTDNYGYTF. The CDR3 DNA follows: TGTGCCAGCAGCTTAGTTAGAACAGATAACTATGGCTACACCTTC. V and J are TRBV7-8 and TRBJ1-2, with no clear D. The CDR3 has 15 residues. V was cut by 1 base and J by 1 base, with 10 bases left in between. Germline V lookup: CDR1 SGHVS, CDR2 FQNEAQ.

This chain connects TRBV4-1 to TRBJ2-6; the match to TRBD1 covers 8 bases. The CDR3 is made up of 17 amino acids. CDR1 and CDR2 from the germline V gene are MGHRA and YSYEKL. J lost 0 bases, V lost 6 bases, and 7 bases had no gene match. The CDR3 DNA sequence: TGCGCCAGCAGGGCGACAGGGGTTCGCTCTGGGGCCAACGTCCTGACTTTC. Translation: CASRATGVRSGANVLTF.

This clone showed up just a few times. The same CDR3 also results from other DNA sequences found in this sample. This sequence joins TRBV5-1 and TRBJ2-1; D perhaps matches TRBD2 (5 bases). The germline V and J ends were trimmed by 0 bases and 5 bases, with 9 bases remaining between them. The germline gives CDR1 SGHRS, CDR2 YFSETQ. This CDR3 has 14 residues. The CDR3 loop reads CASSLGSGNNEQFF. CDR3 DNA sequence: TGCGCCAGCAGCTTGGGCTCCGGGAACAATGAGCAGTTCTTC.

This rearrangement joins TRBV5-1 to TRBJ2-7; 8 bases agree with TRBD1. V lost 3 bases and J lost 4; bases outside the gene matches: 12. This CDR3 region has 16 residues. Germline CDR1 reads SGHRS; CDR2 reads YFSETQ. CDR3 bases: TGCGCCAGCAGCTGGGTTGGGCCAGGGGGCTCATACGAGCAGTACTTC. Encoded protein: CASSWVGPGGSYEQYF.

The rearrangement joins TRBV4-1 to TRBJ2-1, with TRBD1 as a possible D gene (5 bases). Germline CDR1 reads MGHRA; CDR2 reads YSYEKL. CDR3 size: 15 residues. Trimming left V 4 bases short and J 0 bases short, with 10 bases between. CDR3 DNA sequence: TGCGCCAGCAGCCTGACAGCTAGCTCCTACAATGAGCAGTTCTTC. It codes for CASSLTASSYNEQFF.

This sequence joins TRBV7-9 and TRBJ1-1, with a possible D match to TRBD1 (6 bases). Germline assignment: CDR1 SEHNR and CDR2 FQNEAQ (reference sequence). The V end lost 5 bases, the J end lost 9 bases, and 13 bases lay between the germline ends. This CDR3 has 12 amino acids. The CDR3 DNA reads TGTGCCAGCAGCGAGCAGGGGACGAAAGCTTTCTTT. It specifies CASSEQGTKAFF.

The chain combines TRBV5-4 with TRBJ1-1, with D tentatively TRBD1 (5 bases). V lost 3 bases to trimming and J lost 8 bases, with 17 bases between them. Germline V lookup: CDR1 SGHNT, CDR2 YYREEE (reference sequence). The length of the CDR3 is 14 residues. CDR3 loop: CASSSPGGAGEAFF. The CDR3 DNA is TGTGCCAGCAGCTCACCCGGCGGGGCGGGGGAAGCTTTCTTT.

This chain uses TRBV11-3 with TRBJ1-6; no definite D call. Germline V gene lookup returns CDR1 SGHNT and CDR2 YENEEA. Trimming removed 1 base at V and 6 bases at J, with 7 bases between. The CDR3 runs 14 residues. In DNA form, the CDR3 reads TGTGCCAGCAGCTTAGCGGGAATTAATTCACCCCTCCACTTT. It encodes CASSLAGINSPLHF.

The chain is built from TRBV29-1 and TRBJ2-3, with 8 bases aligning to TRBD2. V was pared by 6 bases and J by 3 bases, with 5 bases of the junction left unmatched. Germline values: CDR1 SQVTM, CDR2 ANQGSEA. The CDR3 contains 13 residues. The CDR3 spells CSVAGLATDTQYF. CDR3 DNA sequence: TGCAGCGTGGCCGGACTAGCTACAGATACGCAGTATTTT.

The rearrangement links TRBV27 to TRBJ1-6; perhaps TRBD1 as D (5 bases). Trimming cost V 3 bases and J 6 bases, with 9 bases left between them. Per germline, CDR1 MNHEY and CDR2 SMNVEV (reference sequence). CDR3 length equals 14 residues. The CDR3 nucleotides read TGTGCCAGCAGTTTCGGTCAGGGTAATTCACCCCTCCACTTT. This sequence encodes CASSFGQGNSPLHF.

V gene TRBV6-5 combines with J gene TRBJ2-2; 8 bases map to TRBD2. The V gene end was trimmed by 5 bases and the J gene end by 4 bases; junction bases not matched to a gene: 6. Germline CDR1 reads MNHEY; CDR2 reads SVGAGI. The CDR3 length is 15 residues. As DNA, the CDR3 is TGTGCCAGCAGTCCAAGCGGGGGTCTCACCGGGGAGCTGTTTTTT. Translation: CASSPSGGLTGELFF.

This clone was seen just once. The chain has TRBV3-1 (or the pseudogene TRBV3-2) and TRBJ2-5; 8 bases fit TRBD1. The CDR3 is 15 amino acids. Germline values: CDR1 LGHDT, CDR2 YNNKEL (reference sequence). V shed 4 bases and J 1 base; nucleotides not matched to a gene: 5. CDR3 in DNA: TGTGCCAGCAGCCGCACCGGGACAGGCCAAGAGACCCAGTACTTC. Amino acid sequence: CASSRTGTGQETQYF.